This T cell receptor beta chain was obtained from a study of cytomegalovirus exposure and HLA in healthy donors. Study-level findings and limits: Among TCR beta chains of equal frequency, HLA-associated ones were more clonally expanded in a later analysis. Specificity of a few CMV-associated chains for CMV antigens was verified in vitro. Later analysis identified several of the most significant clusters that appeared linked to common viral pathogens.

PCR employed 60 Vbeta and 13 Jbeta primers. Data came from immunoSEQ multiplex PCR; TCRdb stores just in-frame clones and leaves some out. The sample contains roughly 95,000 clones, about three quarters of which appear only once. Per germline, CDR1 SGHRS and CDR2 YFSETQ. Trimming removed 2 bases at V and 4 bases at J, with 12 bases between. The CDR3 runs to 14 residues. Note on this clone: Its cognate antigen is unknown.

The clonotype was recovered from a man in his thirties or forties in good health and CMV-seropositive. This chain uses TRBV5-1 with TRBJ1-2; possible D gene TRBD1, 5 bases. The sample was PBMCs. In DNA form, the CDR3 reads TGCGCCAGCAGCTTCGTGGACATGAGCTATGGCTACACCTTC. It is translated as CASSFVDMSYGYTF.